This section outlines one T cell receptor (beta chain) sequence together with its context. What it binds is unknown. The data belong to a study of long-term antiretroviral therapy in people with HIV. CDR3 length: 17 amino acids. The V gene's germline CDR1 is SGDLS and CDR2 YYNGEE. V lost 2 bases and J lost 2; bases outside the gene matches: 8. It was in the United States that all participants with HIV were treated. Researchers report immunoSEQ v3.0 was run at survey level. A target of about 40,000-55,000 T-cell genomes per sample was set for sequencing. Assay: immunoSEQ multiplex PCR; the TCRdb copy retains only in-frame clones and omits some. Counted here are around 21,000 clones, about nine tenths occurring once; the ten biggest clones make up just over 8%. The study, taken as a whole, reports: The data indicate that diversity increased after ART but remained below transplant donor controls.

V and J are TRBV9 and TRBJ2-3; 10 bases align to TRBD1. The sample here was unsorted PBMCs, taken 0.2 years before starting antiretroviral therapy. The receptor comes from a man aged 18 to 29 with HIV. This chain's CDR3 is CASSVGTGVTLTDTQYF. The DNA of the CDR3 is TGTGCCAGCAGCGTGGGGACAGGGGTGACCCTCACAGATACGCAGTATTTT. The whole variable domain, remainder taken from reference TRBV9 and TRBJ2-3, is DSGVTQTPKHLITATGQRVTLRCSPRSGDLSVYWYQQSLDQGLQFLIQYYNGEERAKGNILERFSAQQFPDLHSELNLSSLELGDSALYFCASSVGTGVTLTDTQYFGPGTRLTVL.